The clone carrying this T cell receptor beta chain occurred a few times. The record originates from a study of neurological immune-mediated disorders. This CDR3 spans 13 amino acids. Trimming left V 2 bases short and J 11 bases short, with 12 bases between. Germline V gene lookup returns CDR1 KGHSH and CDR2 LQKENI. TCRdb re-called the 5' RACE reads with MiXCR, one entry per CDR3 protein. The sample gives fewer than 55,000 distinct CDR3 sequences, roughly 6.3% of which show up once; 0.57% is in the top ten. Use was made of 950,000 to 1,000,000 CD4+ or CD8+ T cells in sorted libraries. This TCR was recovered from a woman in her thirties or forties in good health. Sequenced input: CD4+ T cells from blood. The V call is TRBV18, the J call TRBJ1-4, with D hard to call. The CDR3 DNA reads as TGTGCCAGCTCACCATTCCGCGAAGGCAAACTGTTTTTT. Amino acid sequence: CASSPFREGKLFF.